The text below deals with one T cell receptor (beta chain). The PCR ran on 60 Vbeta and 13 Jbeta primers. The method was immunoSEQ multiplex PCR; TCRdb's version includes in-frame clones alone and lacks a portion of them. This table holds more than 130,000 clones, under 80% found once. Trimming cost V 3 bases and J 1 base, with 13 bases left between them. The CDR3 is 15 residues long. The V gene's germline CDR1 is SGHRS and CDR2 YFSETQ. This sample was included in a study of cytomegalovirus exposure and HLA in healthy donors. Sequenced sample: PBMCs. The receptor was isolated from a male donor in good health and CMV-seronegative. The rearrangement uses TRBV5-1 and TRBJ1-1; D perhaps matches TRBD1 (6 bases). The CDR3 region has the DNA TGCGCCAGCAGCTCCGGTCTCAGGGGGAACACTGAAGCTTTCTTT. Its translation is CASSSGLRGNTEAFF.